This T cell receptor (beta chain) emerged from a study of post-analysis software for immune sequencing data. At the level of the study: The disease courses spanned relapsing-remitting, secondary progressive and progressive-relapsing forms of multiple sclerosis. Study-level points and caveats: Versus controls, multiple sclerosis patients showed significantly lower diversity (normalized Chao1). A few TRBV segments (TRBV5-6, TRBV5-1 and TRBV20-1 among them) occurred more frequently in patients than in controls. Batch-mates among the samples co-clustered strongly by F measure.

This clonotype has more than one count but fewer than ten. Antigen specificity is unknown. Trimming cost V 2 bases and J 2 bases; bases outside gene matches: 1. This CDR3 comprises 15 residues. Germline loops: CDR1 SGHVS, CDR2 FQNEAQ. The TCR beta cDNA libraries carried unique molecular identifiers. With 1 to 10 million T cells as the source, a few hundred thousand cDNA molecules resulted. TCRdb used MiXCR to reprocess the PCR reads, holding one entry per CDR3 protein. The sample holds about 540,000 distinct CDR3 sequences, less than 40% seen once. Material: blood. The rearrangement links TRBV7-8 to TRBJ2-1; 9 bases line up with TRBD2. The receptor's source is a girl aged 2-17 years with multiple sclerosis. CDR3 sequence: CASSLLAGTYNEQFF. Written as DNA, the CDR3 is TGTGCCAGCAGCTTACTAGCGGGGACCTACAATGAGCAGTTCTTC.